The 11 T cell receptor beta chains given below trace back to one sample, sequenced in a study of OX40 agonist ivuxolimab in advanced cancers. TCRdb's copy holds only in-frame clones and misses some; the assay was immunoSEQ multiplex PCR. Here the sample spans under 85,000 clones, about nine tenths being singletons. Sequenced material: CD4+ or CD8+ T cells sorted from blood, taken in a trial of the OX40 agonist ivuxolimab. The receptors here all came from an adult with an advanced solid tumor such as melanoma, head and neck, liver or kidney cancer.

This rearrangement joins TRBV7-3 to TRBJ2-4, with 12 bases matching TRBD2. V lost 5 bases and J lost 10; bases outside the gene matches: 3. The CDR3 is made up of 13 amino acids. Germline CDR1 is SGHTA and CDR2 is FQGTGA. The CDR3 protein is CASSALAGGIQYF. DNA of the CDR3: TGTGCCAGCAGCGCCCTAGCGGGGGGGATTCAGTACTTC.

The genes are TRBV15 and TRBJ2-2, with 8 bases lining up with TRBD2. Germline V gene sequence: CDR1 LNHNV, CDR2 YYDKDF (reference sequence). The trim removed 8 bases at V and 7 bases at J, leaving 6 bases unmatched. The CDR3 loop spans 13 amino acids. The CDR3 DNA reads TGTGCCACCGTCGAGCGGGAGTTCGGGGAGCTGTTTTTT. Amino acid sequence: CATVEREFGELFF.

V is TRBV4-1 and J is TRBJ1-2; D is unclear. The CDR3 length is 14 residues. Germline V gene data show CDR1 as MGHRA and CDR2 as YSYEKL. V dropped 0 bases and J dropped 6 bases, with 11 bases sitting between them. Written as DNA, the CDR3 is TGCGCCAGCAGCCAAGAAGGGATAGGAGATGGCTACACCTTC. The encoded protein is CASSQEGIGDGYTF.

This clone was seen only once. At one end the junction does not follow the germline gene, possibly because of a read error. The chain links TRBV6-1 to TRBJ2-7; 7 bases align to TRBD1. This CDR3 contains 12 residues. CDR1 MNHNS and CDR2 SASEGT come from the germline V gene. DNA of the CDR3: TGTGCCAGCACGGGACAGAGATACGAGCAGCACTTC. Its translation is CASTGQRYEQHF.

This clone has only a few counts. The V gene is TRBV10-3, the J gene TRBJ1-3; unclear D gene. Per germline, CDR1 ENHRY and CDR2 SYGVKD. The CDR3 loop spans 13 amino acids. With 6 bases removed from V and 0 bases from J, the gap between germline ends came to 6 bases. CDR3 sequence: CAIRESSGNTIYF. The CDR3 nucleotides read TGTGCCATCAGGGAAAGCTCTGGAAACACCATATATTTT.

V usage is TRBV10-3 and J usage is TRBJ2-2; 8 positions agree with TRBD1. Germline-derived CDR1 and CDR2 are ENHRY and SYGVKD. The CDR3 contains 12 residues. With 10 bases clipped from V and 9 bases from J, the junction kept 7 bases outside the gene matches. Here the CDR3 reads CATLDRGRELFF. The DNA of the CDR3 is TGTGCCACACTTGACAGGGGCAGGGAGCTGTTTTTT.

A note on this clone: Being one base from a much bigger clone, this may be a read error. This CDR3 reads CASSSGANVLTF. The CDR3 DNA reads TGTGCCAGCAGCTCTGGGGCCAACGTCCTGACTTTC. The chain has TRBV11-3 and TRBJ2-6; no firm D call. CDR1 SGHNT and CDR2 YENEEA come from the germline V gene. This CDR3 spans 12 amino acids. Trimming took 4 bases from V and 2 from J, leaving 0 bases between them.

The chain carries TRBV15 and TRBJ1-4, with D unresolved. Per the germline V gene, CDR1 is LNHNV and CDR2 is YYDKDF (reference sequence). V dropped 5 bases and J dropped 6 bases, with 10 bases sitting between them. The CDR3 has 13 amino acids. CDR3 in DNA: TGTGCCACCAGCCCCTATAGGGATGAAAAACTGTTTTTT. It encodes CATSPYRDEKLFF.

This chain joins TRBV19 and TRBJ2-7; D call uncertain. Trimming removed 4 bases from V and 2 bases from J, with 15 bases in between. CDR3 length equals 15 residues. CDR1 is LNHDA, CDR2 SQIVND, per germline (reference sequence). The CDR3 nucleotides are TGTGCCAGTAGTAAAACGACCTTTGGTCCCTACGAGCAGTACTTC. Protein: CASSKTTFGPYEQYF.

V is TRBV4-1 and J is TRBJ2-1; 8 bases agree with TRBD2. The trim removed 2 bases at V and 8 bases at J, leaving 8 bases unmatched. This CDR3 comprises 15 residues. From germline, CDR1 is MGHRA and CDR2 YSYEKL. CDR3 sequence (DNA): TGCGCCAGCAGCCAATCTCCGGGACTAGGGTATGAGCAGTTCTTC. Translating gives CASSQSPGLGYEQFF.

This clone was counted a single time. V and J are TRBV5-1 and TRBJ1-1; D possibly corresponds to TRBD1 (5 bases). The CDR3 has 15 residues. Germline V CDR1 and CDR2: SGHRS, YFSETQ. V was cut by 3 bases and J by 5 bases, with 17 bases left in between. This CDR3 is CASSSAGGPGTEAFF. The DNA for the CDR3 is TGCGCCAGCAGCTCCGCCGGGGGACCAGGTACTGAAGCTTTCTTT.